This TCR beta chain was captured by sequencing in a study of early T cells in non-severe SARS-CoV-2 infection. As for the study in general: The chains were unpaired, and the sequenced material was bulk RNA from unsorted whole blood. Study-wide findings and caveats: VDJdb matching favored anti-spike CD8 responses, missing private and CD4 specificities.

The germline V gene encodes CDR1 KGHSH and CDR2 LQKENI. The CDR3 length is 16 residues. V was shortened by 5 bases and J by 8 bases, with 22 bases between the two germline ends. TCRdb reanalysed the 5' RACE reads using MiXCR and keeps one entry per CDR3 protein. The sample gives under 65,000 distinct CDR3 sequences, over 10% of which show up once; about 10% is in the top ten. This clonotype was observed many times. The target antigen is unknown. The specimen was whole blood, collected at baseline. The TCR was taken from an adult who was a healthcare worker with PCR-confirmed SARS-CoV-2 infection or an uninfected control (not recorded which). The rearrangement joins TRBV18 to TRBJ2-1; the D call may be TRBD1 or TRBD2 (6 bases each). CDR3 bases: TGTGCCAGCTCATCTAACCCCCGGGGGCAACGAGATGAGCAGTTCTTC. The encoded protein is CASSSNPRGQRDEQFF.